The 23 T cell receptor beta chains in this list originate from one sample, sequenced in a study of read filtering for tumor transcriptome and immune sequencing. This library used approximately 390 ng RNA and molecular barcoded adaptors spanning alpha/delta and beta/gamma chains. Each CDR3 protein gets one entry after TCRdb re-called the reads with MiXCR. This sample has 100,000 to 150,000 distinct CDR3 sequences, with 10% to 15% found just once. The sequencing sample was made of a population of CD138-negative cells sorted from bone marrow. Receptor source: a donor aged 40 or over with multiple myeloma.

The sample holds many counts of this clonotype. The genes are TRBV7-2 and TRBJ2-5, with a tentative D call TRBD2 (5 bases). Trimming removed 5 bases from V and 5 bases from J, with 18 bases in between. Germline lookup yields CDR1 SGHTA and CDR2 FQGNSA. The CDR3 sequence is 15 residues long. CDR3 loop: CASSRAQPGLETQYF. The CDR3 DNA reads as TGTGCCAGCAGCCGCGCACAGCCGGGGTTGGAGACCCAGTACTTC. Supplemented by reference TRBV7-2 and TRBJ2-5, the full variable domain reads GAGVSQSPSNKVTEKGKDVELRCDPISGHTALYWYRQSLGQGLEFLIYFQGNSAPDKSGLPSDRFSAERTGGSVSTLTIQRTQQEDSAVYLCASSRAQPGLETQYFGPGTRLLVL.

This clonotype was counted a few times. The chain carries TRBV6-5 and TRBJ2-1; 9 bases are shared with TRBD1. With V trimmed by 2 bases and J by 10 bases, 6 bases remained unmatched. The germline V gene encodes CDR1 MNHEY and CDR2 SVGAGI. This CDR3 comprises 14 residues. The CDR3 reads CASSYTGGCNEQFF. The CDR3, as DNA: TGTGCCAGCAGTTACACAGGGGGCTGCAACGAGCAGTTCTTC.

This clonotype occurred many times. The V and J genes are TRBV5-1 and TRBJ2-1; TRBD2 matches 10 bases. The CDR3 spans 16 residues. The trim removed 1 base at V and 10 bases at J, leaving 11 bases unmatched. Germline CDR1 and CDR2: SGHRS and YFSETQ. As DNA, the CDR3 is TGCGCCAGCAGCTTGACGTCTAGCGGGGGTGGTAACGAGCAGTTCTTC. The encoded protein is CASSLTSSGGGNEQFF.

This clonotype was counted many times. The chain recombines TRBV7-8 with TRBJ2-7; weak D call: TRBD2 (5 bases). The length of the CDR3 is 14 residues. The germline gives CDR1 SGHVS, CDR2 FQNEAQ. Trimming cost V 3 bases and J 5 bases, with 14 bases left between them. The DNA of the CDR3 is TGTGCCAGCAGCTTGGGAGCAGGCTGGGACGAGCAGTACTTC. Its translation is CASSLGAGWDEQYF.

This clonotype was observed at least ten times. The V gene is TRBV7-6, the J gene TRBJ1-4; D unclear. This CDR3 contains 16 residues. CDR1 and CDR2 (germline): SGHVS, FNYEAQ. V was pared by 1 base and J by 8 bases, with 17 bases between. This chain's CDR3 is CASSLEVFGTGEKLFF. The CDR3 DNA reads as TGTGCCAGCAGCTTAGAGGTTTTTGGAACGGGGGAAAAACTGTTTTTT.

This clonotype appeared once. The likely explanation is a read error, given a far larger clone one base away. This chain connects TRBV7-9 to TRBJ2-1; D remains unclear. Germline V CDR1 and CDR2: SEHNR, FQNEAQ (reference sequence). This CDR3 has 16 residues. V shed 2 bases and J shed 2 bases, with 13 bases lying between them. The CDR3 reads CASSLTGVRPYNEQFF. The DNA for the CDR3 is TGTGCCAGCAGCTTAACGGGCGTCAGACCCTACAATGAGCAGTTCTTC.

This clonotype was observed at least ten times. The chain couples TRBV3-1 to TRBJ2-7, with TRBD1 identical over 8 bases. This CDR3 contains 14 residues. J lost 4 bases, V lost 1 base, and 3 bases had no gene match. From germline, CDR1 is LGHDT and CDR2 YNNKEL (reference sequence). This chain's CDR3 is CASSQAGTGYEQYF. DNA for the CDR3: TGTGCCAGCAGCCAAGCCGGGACAGGATACGAGCAGTACTTC.

This clonotype was seen more than once but under ten times. DNA of the CDR3: TGTGCCAGCAGTCCGTGGACAGCTACAACTAATGAAAAACTGTTTTTT. The encoded protein is CASSPWTATTNEKLFF. The gene calls are TRBV27 and TRBJ1-4; TRBD1 is a possible D gene (6 bases). The V gene lost 5 bases and the J gene lost 0 bases, with 13 bases spanning the gap. Germline V gene lookup returns CDR1 MNHEY and CDR2 SMNVEV (reference sequence). CDR3 size: 16 residues.

V gene TRBV28 combines with J gene TRBJ2-1; 7 bases are a match to TRBD2. The CDR3 is made up of 15 amino acids. Germline CDR1 and CDR2: MDHEN and SYDVKM. After removal of 6 bases from V and 4 bases from J, the junction contained 9 bases not matched to a gene. The CDR3 region is CASRTAGVAYNEQFF. CDR3 nucleotides: TGTGCCAGCAGGACTGCGGGAGTCGCGTACAATGAGCAGTTCTTC.

This clonotype has ten or more counts. The rearrangement links TRBV30 to TRBJ2-7; TRBD2 aligns across 11 bases. V lost 2 bases and J lost 11; bases outside the gene matches: 8. The CDR3 contains 13 residues. The germline gives CDR1 GTSNPN, CDR2 SVGIG (reference sequence). CDR3 coding DNA: TGTGCCTGGAGTCGAACTAGCGGGGGAAGAAAGTACTTC. This translates into CAWSRTSGGRKYF.

This clonotype was observed a handful of times. The chain uses TRBV4-2 and TRBJ2-3; 10 bases are a match to TRBD2. CDR1 is LGHNA and CDR2 is YNFKEQ in the germline V gene. The CDR3 is 20 amino acids. V lost 0 bases to trimming and J lost 4 bases; unmatched junction nucleotides: 16. The CDR3 region has the DNA TGTGCCAGCAGCCAAGATGCCGGGACTAGCGCCGGGGGAGGGGCAGATACGCAGTATTTT. Protein product: CASSQDAGTSAGGGADTQYF.

In this sample, this clonotype turned up a few times. A much larger clone differs by one base, so this may be a read error. The chain carries TRBV7-2 and TRBJ2-1; D may correspond to TRBD1 or TRBD2 (5 bases each). This CDR3 comprises 13 residues. Trimming took off 5 bases at V and 9 bases at J, with 14 bases between the two ends. Germline V gives CDR1 SGHTA, CDR2 FQGNSA. DNA for the CDR3: TGTGCCAGCAGCATAGTGGGGGTCCCTGAGCAGTTCTTC. Amino acid sequence: CASSIVGVPEQFF.

This clonotype was observed many times. V is TRBV20-1 and J is TRBJ2-1; 14 bases map to TRBD2. Losses at the gene ends were 4 bases for V and 8 bases for J; bases not matched to a gene: 7. Germline values: CDR1 DFQATT, CDR2 SNEGSKA (reference sequence). The CDR3 sequence is 15 residues long. CDR3 in amino acids: CSATPGTSGGYEQFF. In DNA, the CDR3 is TGCAGTGCTACACCAGGGACTAGCGGGGGTTATGAGCAGTTCTTC.

This clonotype was seen repeatedly, ten times or more. The chain is built from TRBV19 and TRBJ2-3, with 9 nucleotides matching TRBD2. Trimming removed 4 bases from V and 4 bases from J; junction bases left unmatched: 3. Germline lookup yields CDR1 LNHDA and CDR2 SQIVND (reference sequence). The CDR3 is 14 amino acids. CDR3 region: CASSTRTSADTQYF. CDR3 sequence (DNA): TGTGCCAGTAGTACCCGGACTAGCGCAGATACGCAGTATTTT.

On this clonotype: An end of the junction does not agree with germline; a read error may underlie this. The rearrangement uses TRBV10-3 and TRBJ2-1; 7 bases align to TRBD2. The CDR3 runs 17 residues. Germline CDR1 is ENHRY and CDR2 is SYGVKD. The CDR3: CAISELLTETSRNGQFF. The CDR3 nucleotides read TGTGCCATCAGTGAACTTCTCACCGAGACTAGCAGGAATGGGCAGTTCTTC.

This clonotype has more than one count but fewer than ten. The genes are TRBV4-2 and TRBJ2-2; 12 bases line up with TRBD1. Germline-derived CDR1 and CDR2 are LGHNA and YNFKEQ. Losses at the gene ends were 4 bases for V and 2 bases for J; bases not matched to a gene: 8. The CDR3 length is 18 residues. This CDR3 reads CASSPGTGGVSNTGELFF. The CDR3 bases are TGTGCCAGCAGCCCCGGGACAGGGGGCGTTAGTAACACCGGGGAGCTGTTTTTT.

With respect to this clonotype: This likely stems from a read error, as it lies one base from a far larger clone. V usage is TRBV7-9 and J usage is TRBJ2-1, with 10 bases identical to TRBD2. Germline V lookup: CDR1 SEHNR, CDR2 FQNEAQ (reference sequence). The CDR3 loop spans 16 amino acids. The CDR3 sequence is CASSLGLAGVNNEQLF. CDR3 nucleotides: TGTGCCAGCAGCTTAGGGCTAGCGGGAGTTAACAATGAGCAGCTCTTC. Full variable domain (missing parts from reference TRBV7-9 and TRBJ2-1): DTGVSQNPRHKITKRGQNVTFRCDPISEHNRLYWYRQTLGQGPEFLTYFQNEAQLEKSRLLSDRFSAERPKGSFSTLEIQRTEQGDSAMYLCASSLGLAGVNNEQLFGPGTRLTVL.

The table lists this clonotype with many counts. In nucleotides, the CDR3 is TGCAGTGCTAGCCCGTTTTCTAACTATGGCTACACCTTC. Protein product: CSASPFSNYGYTF. The rearrangement joins TRBV20-1 to TRBJ1-2; D gene uncertain. V was cut by 3 bases and J by 0 bases, with 8 bases left in between. The germline V gene has CDR1 DFQATT and CDR2 SNEGSKA (reference sequence). The CDR3 runs 13 residues.

This clonotype has ten or more counts. The chain has TRBV29-1 and TRBJ1-1, with TRBD1 matching 7 bases. The CDR3 spans 14 residues. Trimming took 3 bases from V and 4 from J; bases not matched to a gene: 8. The germline CDR1 and CDR2 sequences are SQVTM and ANQGSEA. The CDR3 loop reads CSVEVVQGFTEAFF. In nucleotides, the CDR3 is TGCAGCGTTGAGGTGGTACAGGGGTTCACTGAAGCTTTCTTT.

With regard to this clonotype: Since a much larger clone is just one base distant, this may be a read error. This chain links TRBV4-1 with TRBJ2-7, with D perhaps TRBD2 (5 bases). V lost 1 base, J lost 2 bases, and 12 bases lay in between. This CDR3 spans 15 amino acids. The germline gives CDR1 MGHRA, CDR2 YSYEKL. Here the CDR3 reads CASSQGGLSTYEQYF. The DNA of the CDR3 is TGCGCCAGCAGCCAAGGAGGACTGTCTACCTACGAGCAGTACTTC.

Many counts were recorded for this clonotype. This chain connects TRBV24-1 to TRBJ1-6, with D possibly being TRBD1 (5 bases). V was clipped by 6 bases and J by 10 bases, with 21 bases between them. The CDR3 is made up of 16 amino acids. From germline, CDR1 is KGHDR and CDR2 SFDVKD. This chain's CDR3 is CATSFGLAGTGSPLHF. In nucleotides, the CDR3 is TGTGCCACCAGTTTTGGTCTGGCGGGGACTGGGTCACCCCTCCACTTT.

This clonotype came up many times. The chain employs TRBV18 and TRBJ2-1, with TRBD2 as a possible D gene (5 bases). CDR1 is KGHSH and CDR2 is LQKENI in the germline V gene. The CDR3 is 14 amino acids. V was cut by 3 bases and J by 0 bases, with 6 bases left in between. The CDR3: CASSPRASYNEQFF. CDR3 bases: TGTGCCAGCTCACCGAGGGCCTCCTACAATGAGCAGTTCTTC.

This clonotype has at least ten counts. This CDR3 is CATSRYGTLNTEAFF. The CDR3 bases are TGTGCCACCAGCCGATATGGGACGCTGAACACTGAAGCTTTCTTT. The chain combines TRBV15 with TRBJ1-1; a weak D match, TRBD1 (5 bases). Trimming removed 5 bases from V and 0 bases from J, with 13 bases in between. Looked up from germline, CDR1 is LNHNV and CDR2 is YYDKDF (reference sequence). This CDR3 comprises 15 residues.